This passage covers 6 T cell receptor beta chains from one sample sequenced in a study of T-cell reconstitution after alpha-beta-depleted transplantation in children. A library of TCRbeta sequences, prepared with unique molecular identifiers, was generated. TCRdb fed the PCR reads into MiXCR, producing one record per CDR3 protein. The sample includes approximately 290,000 distinct CDR3 sequences, approximately 10% of them seen just once. The starting material was peripheral blood, obtained 180 days after TCRalphabeta/CD19-depleted stem cell transplant. These receptors came from a male patient aged 2-9 years who had a stem cell transplant for chronic granulomatous disease, so the T cells may come from the graft donor.

This clonotype was seen many times. V and J are TRBV6-1 and TRBJ2-7, with TRBD2 identical over 7 bases. The V segment lost 3 bases and the J segment 4 bases; nucleotides outside the gene matches: 12. The V gene's germline CDR1 is MNHNS and CDR2 SASEGT. CDR3 length: 16 amino acids. CDR3 bases: TGTGCCAGCAGTGATGTAAGCGGGGCAAATGGATACGAGCAGTACTTC. Its translation is CASSDVSGANGYEQYF.

This clonotype was seen ten or more times. The V and J genes are TRBV13 and TRBJ2-1; D is undetermined. The CDR3 length is 11 residues. Trimming cost V 3 bases and J 6 bases, with 3 bases left between them. Germline values: CDR1 PRHDT, CDR2 FYEKMQ (reference sequence). The CDR3 region is CASSFFNEQFF. The CDR3, as DNA: TGTGCCAGCAGCTTTTTCAATGAGCAGTTCTTC.

V and J are TRBV7-2 and TRBJ1-1; 7 positions match TRBD1. CDR1 is SGHTA and CDR2 is FQGNSA in the germline V gene. The length of the CDR3 is 15 residues. The V gene end was trimmed by 3 bases and the J gene end by 1 base; junction bases not matched to a gene: 5. CDR3 region: CASSFHRGRNTEAFF. The CDR3 nucleotides are TGTGCCAGCAGCTTCCACAGGGGACGGAACACTGAAGCTTTCTTT.

Points on this clonotype: This may be a read error: a much more frequent sequence differs by one nucleotide. The V call is TRBV29-1, the J call TRBJ2-1; D gene unclear. Germline CDR1 reads SQVTM; CDR2 reads ANQGSEA. V lost 3 bases and J 6 bases, leaving 6 bases between the germline ends. This CDR3 comprises 11 residues. The CDR3 spells CSVDYCNEQFF. The CDR3 DNA is TGCAGCGTTGACTACTGCAATGAGCAGTTCTTC.

This clonotype was recorded many times. V gene TRBV21-1 combines with J gene TRBJ2-5; TRBD2 is the table's D call, not checked against the DNA. TRBV21-1 is given as a pseudogene. The CDR3 runs 15 residues. The CDR3 protein is CAGGTSGTLGETQYF. CDR3 coding DNA: TGTGCCGGGGGGACTAGCGGGACGTTAGGAGAGACCCAGTACTTC.

This clonotype was seen repeatedly, ten times or more. CDR3 residues: CASSESGQGSSPLHF. In DNA, the CDR3 is TGCGCCAGCAGTGAGTCAGGACAGGGAAGTTCACCCCTCCACTTT. The chain carries TRBV10-2 and TRBJ1-6; 8 bases fit TRBD1. Germline lookup yields CDR1 WSHSY and CDR2 SAAADI. The CDR3 covers 15 residues. After removal of 0 bases from V and 9 bases from J, the junction contained 4 bases not matched to a gene.